The rows below give T cell receptor beta chains drawn from one sample of a study of T cells in Graves' hyperthyroidism and ophthalmopathy. TCRdb processed the multiplex PCR reads anew with MiXCR; each CDR3 protein has one entry. The data show over 550,000 distinct CDR3 sequences, 16% seen once. The sequenced sample consisted of blood. These receptors came from a woman aged 18-30 years with Graves' hyperthyroidism. Each CDR3 is given with its conserved first and last residue. A D gene is named only where the DNA matches it firmly. A row's size may be missing; if present it is once, few, many or a size class.

D gene,clone size,J gene,V gene,CDR3 DNA,CDR3 protein
.,few,TRBJ2-7,TRBV10-3,TGTGCCATCAGTGAGATACTTACAGGGCGCCCCTACGAGCAGTACTTC,CAISEILTGRPYEQYF
TRBD2,many,TRBJ2-1,TRBV7-3,TGTGCCAGCAGCTTAAAAGCGGGAACGGGCTACAATGAGCAGTTCTTC,CASSLKAGTGYNEQFF
TRBD1,.,TRBJ2-7,TRBV24-1,TGTGCCACCGCCCCCCGGGACAGGGTCTACGAGCAGTACTTC,CATAPRDRVYEQYF
.,.,TRBJ1-1,TRBV2,TGTGCCAGCAGTGGGGGCTACACTGAAGCTTTCTTT,CASSGGYTEAFF
.,few,TRBJ1-5,TRBV24-1,TGTGCCACCAGTGGAAAAGGACTCAATCAGCCCCAGCATTTT,CATSGKGLNQPQHF
.,many,TRBJ2-3,TRBV5-1,TGTGCCAGCAGCTTAGCCACAGATACGCAGTATTTT,CASSLATDTQYF
.,many,TRBJ1-5,TRBV5-5,TGTGCCAGCAGCTCTAGGGGAGATAGCAATCAGCCCCAGCATTTT,CASSSRGDSNQPQHF
.,.,TRBJ2-7,TRBV2,TGTGCCAGCAGGCCCCCCGCAGGGTCTCGTTACAATGAGCAGTACTTC,CASRPPAGSRYNEQYF
.,few,TRBJ1-2,TRBV28,TGTGCCAGCAGTCCCCGGGAAGGGGCGATCTTTTACTATGGCTACACCTTC,CASSPREGAIFYYGYTF
.,.,TRBJ1-6,TRBV9,TGTGCCAGCAGCGTCACCGATTTTATGAATTCACCCCTCCACTTT,CASSVTDFMNSPLHF
.,few,TRBJ2-7,TRBV10-1,TGCGCCAGCAGTGGGGGTAAAGACGGGCCCTACGAGCAGTACTTC,CASSGGKDGPYEQYF
.,few,TRBJ1-2,TRBV20-1,TGCAGTGCTAGCGAGTTTACTAACTATGGCTACACCTTC,CSASEFTNYGYTF
.,many,TRBJ2-7,TRBV28,TGTGCCAGCAGTGAAAAAGGCGAGCAGTACTTC,CASSEKGEQYF
.,many,TRBJ2-7,TRBV28,TGTGCCAGCATGTTACGGGTGTTCCCCGAGCAGTACTTC,CASMLRVFPEQYF
.,.,TRBJ2-2,TRBV20-1,TGCAGTGCTAGACAGGGAGGCACCGGGGAGCTGTTTTTT,CSARQGGTGELFF
.,.,TRBJ2-6,TRBV4-2,TGTGCCAGCAGCCAAGTTTCCAACGTCCTGACTTTC,CASSQVSNVLTF
.,many,TRBJ1-2,TRBV20-1,TGCAGTGGCGAAACAGAAGAAGGCTATGGCTACACCTTC,CSGETEEGYGYTF
.,many,TRBJ2-7,TRBV20-1,TGCAGTGCTGACGCGGATTTGAGAGTGGGCAACGAGCAGTACTTC,CSADADLRVGNEQYF
TRBD1,.,TRBJ1-6,TRBV7-8,TGTGCCAGCAGCTTGTCCCGGGACAGGGTTGTCTATAATTCACCCCTCCACTTT,CASSLSRDRVVYNSPLHF
.,many,TRBJ1-1,TRBV7-9,TGTGCCAGCAGCTTAGTCAGACAGTTCGGCACTGAAGCTTTCTTT,CASSLVRQFGTEAFF
.,.,TRBJ2-2,TRBV29-1,TGCAGCGTTGAGGTGCGGGCTGTCACCGGGGAGCTGTTTTTT,CSVEVRAVTGELFF
.,.,TRBJ2-1,TRBV3-1,TGTGCCAGCAGCCAAGAGCCCCTAACTGGGCAGTTCTTC,CASSQEPLTGQFF
TRBD1,.,TRBJ2-7,TRBV19,TGTGCCAGTAGTATGGGTTCCGGGACAGTCTTATACGAGCAGTACTTC,CASSMGSGTVLYEQYF
TRBD1,few,TRBJ1-1,TRBV7-9,TGTGCCAGCAGCTTCGACAGGGCGCTAGAAGTTTTCTTT,CASSFDRALEVFF
TRBD2,.,TRBJ2-5,TRBV29-1,TGCAGCGGGGGACTAGCGGGAGAGACCCAGTACTTC,CSGGLAGETQYF
TRBD1,many,TRBJ1-2,TRBV20-1,TGCAGTGCCCCGACAGGGACTAACTATGGCTACACCTTC,CSAPTGTNYGYTF
.,few,TRBJ2-1,TRBV5-1,TGCGCCAGCAGCGCGAATTTCGGAAATGAGCAGTTCTTC,CASSANFGNEQFF
.,many,TRBJ2-7,TRBV11-1,TGTACCCGAGGGGCACCCTACGAGCAGTACTTC,CTRGAPYEQYF
TRBD2,.,TRBJ2-2,TRBV5-1,TGCGCCAGCAGAGCCCTGAGTACTAGCGGGATCGGGAACACCGGGGAGCTGTTTTTT,CASRALSTSGIGNTGELFF
TRBD1,few,TRBJ2-7,TRBV20-1,TGCAGTGCTACCTACAGGGGATATTCCTACGAGCAGTACTTC,CSATYRGYSYEQYF
.,many,TRBJ1-6,TRBV12-3/TRBV12-4,TGTGCCAGCAGTTTATTTGCGGGAGGTAATTCACCCCTCCACTTT,CASSLFAGGNSPLHF
TRBD1,many,TRBJ1-5,TRBV12-3/TRBV12-4,TGTGCCAGCAGTTTAGTCAGGGACAGTCAGCCCCAGCATTTT,CASSLVRDSQPQHF
.,.,TRBJ1-5,TRBV20-1,TGCAGTGCTTACAGTGATAGCAATCAGCCCCAGCATTTT,CSAYSDSNQPQHF
.,.,TRBJ2-1,TRBV19,TGTGCCAGCGCCTATACGACTGACTCCTACAATGAGCAGTTCTTC,CASAYTTDSYNEQFF
TRBD1,many,TRBJ2-7,TRBV7-2,TGTGCCAGCAGCTTATTCTCCGGGACAGGGTTTTACAACGAGCAGTACTTC,CASSLFSGTGFYNEQYF
TRBD2,many,TRBJ2-7,TRBV6-5,TGTGCCAGCAGACCCGGGACTAGCGGGAGAAGGGAGTACGAGCAGTACTTC,CASRPGTSGRREYEQYF
.,many,TRBJ1-1,TRBV30,TGTGCCTGGAGTGAGGACCTCGCTGAAGCTTTCTTT,CAWSEDLAEAFF
TRBD1,few,TRBJ1-2,TRBV24-1,TGTGCCAGCTCTCCGGGACAGAAAAACTATGGCTACACCTTC,CASSPGQKNYGYTF
.,few,TRBJ1-1,TRBV19,TGTGCCAGTAGTATCGGGCCGGTGAACACTGAAGCTTTCTTT,CASSIGPVNTEAFF
.,many,TRBJ2-2,TRBV7-9,TGTGCCAGCAAGCGGCAGGGAAGCACCGGGGAGCTGTTTTTT,CASKRQGSTGELFF
.,few,TRBJ1-5,TRBV6-1,TGTGCCAGCATGTACGGTTATAGCAATCAGCCCCAGCATTTT,CASMYGYSNQPQHF
.,few,TRBJ1-1,TRBV27,TGTGAGGTCAGGGGTTTCTACACTGAAGCTTTCTTT,CEVRGFYTEAFF
TRBD2,.,TRBJ2-7,TRBV18,TGTGCCAGCTCACCATTGAGACTAGCGGGAGTAGTGTACGAGCAGTACTTC,CASSPLRLAGVVYEQYF
.,many,TRBJ2-6,TRBV2,TGTGCCAGCAGCCAAGACGGCTCTGGGGCCAACGTCCTGACTTTC,CASSQDGSGANVLTF